The 20 T cell receptor beta chains in this list originate from one sample, sequenced in a study of OX40 agonist ivuxolimab in advanced cancers. TCRdb's table, derived via immunoSEQ multiplex PCR, lists solely in-frame clones and lacks some. The sample lists about 83,000 clones; approximately 84% were seen once. The sample was CD4+ or CD8+ T cells sorted from blood, taken in a trial of the OX40 agonist ivuxolimab. The source of these receptors is an adult with an advanced solid tumor such as melanoma, head and neck, liver or kidney cancer.

J is TRBJ1-1 and V is TRBV18, with D unresolved. V shed 6 bases and J shed 0 bases, with 8 bases lying between them. This CDR3 is 13 amino acids long. CDR1 is KGHSH and CDR2 is LQKENI in the germline V gene. The CDR3 nucleotides are TGTGCCAGCTCGCCCAACATGAACACTGAAGCTTTCTTT. Protein sequence: CASSPNMNTEAFF.

The chain has TRBV11-3 and TRBJ2-3; the D gene is possibly TRBD2 (6 bases). V was cut by 5 bases and J by 2 bases, with 11 bases left in between. This CDR3 has 14 residues. Germline V gene sequence: CDR1 SGHNT, CDR2 YENEEA. The CDR3 sequence is CASSHGRYTDTQYF. CDR3 in DNA: TGTGCCAGCAGCCACGGGAGATACACAGATACGCAGTATTTT.

This clone was picked up one time. The rearrangement links TRBV6-1 to TRBJ2-7, with 9 bases that match TRBD1. The CDR3 consists of 16 residues. Germline values: CDR1 MNHNS, CDR2 SASEGT. Unmatched junction bases numbered 9, after V lost 0 bases and J lost 6 bases. Here the CDR3 reads CASSEALGTGMGEQYF. CDR3 in DNA: TGTGCCAGCAGTGAAGCGCTAGGGACAGGGATGGGCGAGCAGTACTTC.

V gene TRBV11-2 combines with J gene TRBJ2-3; D is uncertain. V gave up 1 base and J gave up 2 bases, with 4 bases separating them. In germline, CDR1 is SGHAT, CDR2 FQNNGV. The CDR3 consists of 13 residues. Here the CDR3 reads CASSLVYTDTQYF. The DNA for the CDR3 is TGTGCCAGCAGCTTAGTCTACACAGATACGCAGTATTTT.

This sequence joins TRBV4-3 and TRBJ1-4; TRBD1 might be the D (6 bases). In germline, CDR1 is LGHNA, CDR2 YSLEER. This CDR3 has 16 residues. With 3 bases removed from V and 0 bases from J, the gap between germline ends came to 11 bases. The CDR3 reads CASSQTTGSTNEKLFF. Here the CDR3 DNA reads TGCGCCAGCAGCCAGACAACAGGGTCAACTAATGAAAAACTGTTTTTT.

The CDR3 DNA follows: TGTGCCAGCAGTTTCACGACAGCTTTGAACACTGAAGCTTTCTTT. Its protein product is CASSFTTALNTEAFF. The chain couples TRBV6-5 to TRBJ1-1; D perhaps matches TRBD1 (5 bases). Trimming shortened V by 4 bases and J by 0 bases, and 12 bases separated the two germline ends. This CDR3 spans 15 amino acids. Germline loops: CDR1 MNHEY, CDR2 SVGAGI.

The chain carries TRBV4-1 and TRBJ1-5, with D possibly matching TRBD1 (5 bases). Germline CDR1 is MGHRA and CDR2 is YSYEKL. Between the trimmed V and J ends, which lost 4 bases and 2 bases, there was a span of 12 bases. The CDR3 has 15 residues. CDR3 nucleotides: TGCGCCAGCAGCCTCGGGACCGCTCGCAATCAGCCCCAGCATTTT. Protein sequence: CASSLGTARNQPQHF.

As DNA, the CDR3 is TGTGCCACCAGCAGAGAGGGCCTCAATCAGCCCCAGCATTTT. Translated: CATSREGLNQPQHF. The chain couples TRBV15 to TRBJ1-5; D not certain. Germline V lookup: CDR1 LNHNV, CDR2 YYDKDF (reference sequence). Trimming took 0 bases from V and 3 from J, leaving 6 bases between them. The CDR3 totals 14 residues.

This rearrangement joins TRBV5-1 to TRBJ1-2, with D tentatively TRBD1 (6 bases). Deletions cut 2 bases from V and 10 bases from J, with 12 bases between. Germline values: CDR1 SGHRS, CDR2 YFSETQ. The CDR3 has 12 amino acids. As DNA, the CDR3 is TGCGCCAGCAGCTTCGACGGGGGGCTCTACACCTTC. Translated, it gives CASSFDGGLYTF.

This clone was seen once. The CDR3 coding sequence is TGTGCCAGCACCGGGGGGGGACGGTCTGGCTACACCTTC. Amino acids: CASTGGGRSGYTF. The V gene is TRBV5-4, the J gene TRBJ1-2; the D gene is possibly TRBD1 (5 bases). The CDR3 extends over 13 amino acids. Per the germline V gene, CDR1 is SGHNT and CDR2 is YYREEE (reference sequence). Trimming took off 6 bases at V and 7 bases at J, with 16 bases between the two ends.

The chain couples TRBV10-1 to TRBJ2-3; D not resolved. Deletions cut 2 bases from V and 5 bases from J, with 5 bases between. In germline, CDR1 is WNHNN, CDR2 SYGVQD (reference sequence). The CDR3 consists of 12 residues. The CDR3 DNA is TGCGCCAGCAGTGAGCCGGGAGATACGCAGTATTTT. This encodes CASSEPGDTQYF.

This chain joins TRBV19 and TRBJ2-2, with 10 bases aligning to TRBD2. Germline V gene lookup returns CDR1 LNHDA and CDR2 SQIVND (reference sequence). J lost 3 bases, V lost 3 bases, and 4 bases had no gene match. The CDR3 contains 16 residues. The CDR3 region is CASSMASGSYTGELFF. The CDR3, as DNA: TGTGCCAGTAGTATGGCTAGCGGGAGTTACACCGGGGAGCTGTTTTTT.

CDR3 amino acids: CASSRQGDTEAFF. The DNA of the CDR3 is TGTGCCAGCAGCCGACAGGGGGACACTGAAGCTTTCTTT. J is TRBJ1-1 and V is TRBV7-6; TRBD1 matches at 9 bases. Germline V gene lookup returns CDR1 SGHVS and CDR2 FNYEAQ. This CDR3 has 13 amino acids. V was pared by 5 bases and J by 3 bases, with 1 base of the junction left unmatched.

V usage is TRBV4-2 and J usage is TRBJ1-2; D perhaps matches TRBD1 (5 bases). Germline CDR1 is LGHNA and CDR2 is YNFKEQ. This CDR3 contains 14 residues. The V and J ends lost 0 bases and 2 bases respectively, with 7 bases between them. DNA of the CDR3: TGTGCCAGCAGCCAAGACGGGGGAAACTATGGCTACACCTTC. This encodes CASSQDGGNYGYTF.

This clone was picked up a small number of times. This chain uses TRBV4-2 with TRBJ2-3, with no clear D. The V and J ends lost 0 bases and 11 bases respectively, with 9 bases between them. The CDR3 contains 12 residues. Germline CDR1 reads LGHNA; CDR2 reads YNFKEQ. The CDR3 coding sequence is TGTGCCAGCAGCCAAGAGGGCCTTATGCAGTATTTT. It is translated as CASSQEGLMQYF.

This sequence joins TRBV2 and TRBJ2-1, with TRBD2 matching 10 bases. This CDR3 is built from 14 residues. Per germline, CDR1 SNHLY and CDR2 FYNNEI. Trimming cost V 6 bases and J 9 bases; bases outside gene matches: 8. The CDR3 loop reads CASRGSSGSGEQFF. DNA of the CDR3: TGTGCCAGCAGGGGGTCTAGCGGGAGTGGTGAGCAGTTCTTC.

The V and J genes are TRBV7-6 and TRBJ2-1; 10 nucleotides line up with TRBD2. The germline V gene encodes CDR1 SGHVS and CDR2 FNYEAQ. V gave up 4 bases and J gave up 4 bases; unmatched junction bases: 4. The CDR3 extends over 15 amino acids. CDR3 region: CASSSLAGGYNEQFF. Here the CDR3 DNA reads TGTGCCAGCAGCTCTTTAGCGGGAGGATACAATGAGCAGTTCTTC.

This clone appeared once. The rearrangement joins TRBV11-1 to TRBJ2-7, with TRBD2 matching 11 bases. This CDR3 spans 19 amino acids. V trimming: 3 bases; J trimming: 0 bases; junction bases outside the gene matches: 13. Germline CDR1 reads SGHAT; CDR2 reads FQDESV (reference sequence). The DNA of the CDR3 is TGTGCCAGCAGCTTCAAGAGAGGGACTAGCGGAGGGAGCTCCTACGAGCAGTACTTC. It encodes CASSFKRGTSGGSSYEQYF.

The rearrangement uses TRBV30 and TRBJ1-4; D is unresolved. The CDR3 consists of 15 residues. The germline V and J ends were trimmed by 0 bases and 3 bases, with 11 bases remaining between them. The germline gives CDR1 GTSNPN, CDR2 SVGIG (reference sequence). The CDR3 nucleotides read TGTGCCTGGAGTGTAGGGATTCTGGCTAATGAAAAACTGTTTTTT. Translated: CAWSVGILANEKLFF.

The chain is built from TRBV27 and TRBJ2-1; 8 bases align to TRBD2. V trimming: 5 bases; J trimming: 2 bases; junction bases outside the gene matches: 8. Germline loops: CDR1 MNHEY, CDR2 SMNVEV (reference sequence). This CDR3 is built from 16 residues. The CDR3 DNA is TGTGCCAGCAGTCGCAGGGTAGCGGGACCCTACAATGAGCAGTTCTTC. Translation: CASSRRVAGPYNEQFF.